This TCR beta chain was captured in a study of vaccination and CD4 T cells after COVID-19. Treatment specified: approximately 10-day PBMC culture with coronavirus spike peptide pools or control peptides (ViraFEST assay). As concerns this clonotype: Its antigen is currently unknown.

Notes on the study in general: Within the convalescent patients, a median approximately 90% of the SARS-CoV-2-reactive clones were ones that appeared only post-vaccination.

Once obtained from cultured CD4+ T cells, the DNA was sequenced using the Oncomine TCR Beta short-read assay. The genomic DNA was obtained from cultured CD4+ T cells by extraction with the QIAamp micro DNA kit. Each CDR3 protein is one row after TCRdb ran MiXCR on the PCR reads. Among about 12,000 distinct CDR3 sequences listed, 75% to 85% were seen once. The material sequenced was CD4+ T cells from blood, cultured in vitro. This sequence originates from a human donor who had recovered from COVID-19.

The CDR3 spells CSVYRSNSGANVLTF. DNA of the CDR3: TGCAGCGTATACAGGAGTAACTCTGGGGCCAACGTCCTGACTTTC. This chain uses TRBV29-1 with TRBJ2-6, with a possible D match to TRBD1 (5 bases). The ends were cut back, 6 bases at V and 0 bases at J, with 12 bases in the middle. The CDR3 consists of 15 residues. Germline CDR1 is SQVTM and CDR2 is ANQGSEA.